The T cell receptor beta chain under discussion was sequenced for a study of pediatric ulcerative colitis (dated by TCRdb to between 2018 and 2020). Looking at the study overall: Pancolitis was present in several ulcerative colitis patients and left-sided colitis in two, and histology consistent with ulcerative colitis was found in all of these patients. Some 10 newly diagnosed, treatment-naive pediatric ulcerative colitis patients and four non-IBD control children each provided paired blood and rectal samples. By Pediatric Ulcerative Colitis Activity Index, mild disease was classified in a couple of patients, moderate disease in several and acute severe colitis in three.

Using the immunoSEQ TRB Survey service, rearranged CDR3 beta regions were amplified from genomic DNA with multiplex V and J primers. Survey-level sequencing depth of up to 500,000 reads per sample was used to keep depth equal across samples. Libraries were purified and pooled, and sequencing was performed on Illumina technology. On the authors' methods: immunoSEQ online tools were used for productive clonality, sample overlap, pairwise scatters, CDR3 beta length, V/D/J gene usage and productiveness. Calculated diversity was defined as the number of unique rearrangements divided by total templates, multiplied by 100, and Shannon and Simpson indices were computed as well. For principal component analysis, Z-score normalized data were analyzed with the R prcomp function and the ggbiplot package. Blood-rectal clonal overlap within each subject was quantified with Morisita's index. TCRdb re-hosts the immuneACCESS table, in-frame sequences only. Its copies lack some clones; in the studies checked, an unresolved V gene accounts for under half of them, and the cause for the rest is not known. That table is the source of V, J and clone size, and D and trimming were worked out from the DNA. Across this sample there are around 68,000 clones, with 77% seen only once. Of the sample, around 5.3% is held by the ten largest clones.

No immunosuppressive medication had been given to the ulcerative colitis patients before the diagnostic colonoscopy. Blood was sampled at the same time as the colonoscopy. The Wizard kit (Promega) was used to extract genomic DNA from both blood and intestinal samples. The CDR3 holds 16 amino acids from the cysteine to the phenylalanine. The entry retains the CDR3 DNA only, 48 bases that are in frame from base 1. Trimming costs V 1 base and J 0 bases, and their ends lie 11 bases apart. The germline V gene encodes CDR1 SGHVS and CDR2 FQNEAQ. Comments on this clone: No antigen is known for it. The input lacks base qualities; no much larger clone sits a single base away.

Study-wide findings and limitations: For technical reasons, the blood samples of a couple of patients yielded substantially fewer templates, so those samples were excluded from the blood-rectal overlap analysis. The healthy control group was small, consisting of only four individuals. Autologous blood-rectal clonal overlap was significantly higher in ulcerative colitis patients than in controls, suggesting increased T cell trafficking to inflamed tissue. Controls, mild-moderate and acute severe colitis patients were separated by rectal repertoire features, and reduced rectal diversity due to clonal expansions was observed in acute severe colitis. A couple of rectal CDR3 clonotypes turned up in every ulcerative colitis patient but in none of the controls. Because the repertoires came from total lymphocyte DNA, rare subsets such as regulatory T cells may have patterns that are not reflected.

The sequence was collected from a boy aged 10-17 years with moderate ulcerative colitis. The sequenced sample was blood. The chain links TRBV7-8 with TRBJ2-3; a tentative D match to TRBD2 spans 6 bases. For the CDR3, the sequence is CASSLVWRGSTDTQYF. The sequence in DNA is TGTGCCAGCAGCTTAGTCTGGCGGGGTAGCACAGATACGCAGTATTTT.